This TCR beta chain emerged from a study of radiotherapy plus CTLA-4 blockade in lung cancer. Points from the study as a whole: There was expansion of tumor-derived TCR clones in blood after radiotherapy plus ipilimumab.

The CDR3 is made up of 16 amino acids. V dropped 0 bases and J dropped 5 bases, with 16 bases sitting between them. Germline V gene lookup returns CDR1 LGHNA and CDR2 YSLEER. Sequenced by immunoSEQ multiplex PCR; TCRdb stores in-frame clones only, minus some. The profile shows tens of thousands of clones, around 77% of them singletons. Notes on this clone: Its antigen is unidentified.

The starting material was peripheral blood, obtained from a patient treated with radiotherapy plus ipilimumab. This chain joins TRBV4-3 and TRBJ1-1, with a weak D call TRBD1 (6 bases). This receptor was obtained from a human donor with non-small cell lung cancer who had a complete response to radiotherapy plus ipilimumab. The CDR3 sequence: CASSQEQGTLRTEAFF. CDR3 DNA: TGCGCCAGCAGCCAAGAGCAGGGGACCTTACGGACTGAAGCTTTCTTT.